This T cell receptor beta chain came from a study of Ad26.COV2.S vaccination and SARS-CoV-2 variants. Method: immunoSEQ multiplex PCR; TCRdb's copy keeps in-frame clones and lacks some. The repertoire holds about 350,000 clones, with roughly nine tenths as singletons. A remark on this clone: The target antigen is unknown.

The study's findings and limits: Vaccinated individuals (as opposed to placebo recipients) had higher spike-specific TCR breadth. For non-spike TCRs, breadth in vaccine recipients resembled that in placebo recipients. Reportedly, after vaccination the spike-specific CD8+ and CD4+ T cell responses displayed substantial breadth. Total T cell responses, in the TCR breadth and depth analyses, may have been underestimated.

The germline gives CDR1 MNHNY, CDR2 SVGAGI (reference sequence). V lost 6 bases and J 3 bases, leaving 2 bases between the germline ends. The CDR3 contains 10 residues. The TCR was taken from a human donor who had recovered from COVID-19. The chain uses TRBV6-6 and TRBJ2-5; D not certain. The sequenced sample was peripheral blood, obtained after recovery from COVID-19. CDR3 bases: TGTGCCAGCAGCAAAGAGACCCAGTACTTC. This encodes CASSKETQYF.